A selection of T cell receptor beta chains follows, all from one sample in a study of shared clonotypes between healthy human individuals. Sequencing was performed with immunoSEQ multiplex PCR; in TCRdb, only in-frame clones are kept and a portion is missing. The sample comprises hundreds of thousands of clones, roughly 77% of which are singletons, and roughly an eighth rests with the top ten. Sequencing was carried out using PBMCs. The receptors shown here come from a woman aged 35 to 49 in good health. Some clones in this sample may be carry-over from other donors' samples. Each CDR3 is given with its conserved first and last residue. A D gene is named only where the DNA matches it firmly. Clone size is not always given. Where it is, it says once, few, many or a class for expanded clones.

clone size: once; J gene: TRBJ2-1; CDR3 length: 15; V gene: TRBV5-4; D gene: TRBD2; CDR3 DNA: TGTGCCAGCAGCTTGGGACTAGCCTCCTACAATGAGCAGTTCTTC; CDR3 protein: CASSLGLASYNEQFF
clone size: many; J gene: TRBJ1-1; CDR3 length: 13; V gene: TRBV7-2; D gene: NA; CDR3 DNA: TGTGCCAGCGCGGGAACAGTGAACACTGAAGCTTTCTTT; CDR3 protein: CASAGTVNTEAFF
clone size: NA; J gene: TRBJ2-7; CDR3 length: 15; V gene: TRBV11-2; D gene: TRBD2; CDR3 DNA: TGTGCCAGCAGTTTAGCGGGAGAAGGTACCCACGAGCAGTACTTC; CDR3 protein: CASSLAGEGTHEQYF
clone size: NA; J gene: TRBJ1-1; CDR3 length: 18; V gene: TRBV10-3; D gene: NA; CDR3 DNA: TGTGCCATCAGTGAGTCGAAAAACAGGTCCGTTATGAACACTGAAGCTTTCTTT; CDR3 protein: CAISESKNRSVMNTEAFF
clone size: few; J gene: TRBJ1-1; CDR3 length: 13; V gene: TRBV7-2; D gene: TRBD1; CDR3 DNA: TGTGCCAGCAGCAGCCGACAGGGGACTGAAGCTTTCTTT; CDR3 protein: CASSSRQGTEAFF
clone size: NA; J gene: TRBJ2-1; CDR3 length: 17; V gene: TRBV7-9; D gene: TRBD2; CDR3 DNA: TGTGCCAGCAGCCCCGAAATGGGACTAGCGGGAGGGCCGGTCTCGATCTTC; CDR3 protein: CASSPEMGLAGGPVSIF
clone size: once; J gene: TRBJ1-5; CDR3 length: 16; V gene: TRBV28; D gene: NA; CDR3 DNA: TGTGCCAGCAGTTACCGAAAGAACAGCCTCAATCAGCCCCAGCATTTT; CDR3 protein: CASSYRKNSLNQPQHF
clone size: NA; J gene: TRBJ2-2; CDR3 length: 14; V gene: TRBV5-4; D gene: TRBD1; CDR3 DNA: TGTGCCAGCAGCGGACAGGGGCGCACCGGGGAGCTGTTTTTT; CDR3 protein: CASSGQGRTGELFF
clone size: NA; J gene: TRBJ1-5; CDR3 length: 13; V gene: TRBV28; D gene: NA; CDR3 DNA: TGTGCCAGCATACCGACAGTGGAGGGGCCCCAGCATTTT; CDR3 protein: CASIPTVEGPQHF
clone size: few; J gene: TRBJ2-7; CDR3 length: 15; V gene: TRBV7-8; D gene: TRBD1; CDR3 DNA: TGTGCCAGCAGCTTAGTACGGACAGGGAACTACGAGCAGTACTTC; CDR3 protein: CASSLVRTGNYEQYF
clone size: NA; J gene: TRBJ2-2; CDR3 length: 13; V gene: TRBV10-1; D gene: NA; CDR3 DNA: TGCGCCAGCAGCGAGGGGGTACAGATGGAGCTGTTTTTT; CDR3 protein: CASSEGVQMELFF
clone size: NA; J gene: TRBJ2-7; CDR3 length: 15; V gene: TRBV7-9; D gene: NA; CDR3 DNA: TGTGCCAGCAGTTCAGTAGGGTGGGGCTCCTACGAGCAGTACTTC; CDR3 protein: CASSSVGWGSYEQYF
clone size: NA; J gene: TRBJ2-7; CDR3 length: 12; V gene: TRBV6-1; D gene: NA; CDR3 DNA: TGTGCCAGCAGTGTCCCTCCGTATGAGCAGTACTTC; CDR3 protein: CASSVPPYEQYF
clone size: NA; J gene: TRBJ2-7; CDR3 length: 21; V gene: TRBV9; D gene: TRBD2; CDR3 DNA: TGTGCCAGCAGCGTAGCTCCTAAAGGACTAGCGGGAGCCCCGATCTCTCCCGAGCAGTACTTC; CDR3 protein: CASSVAPKGLAGAPISPEQYF